These T cell receptor beta chains were read from a single sample in a study of T cell changes during pregnancy in multiple sclerosis. Libraries were prepared by immunoSEQ multiplex PCR; TCRdb keeps only in-frame clonotypes and omits some of them. Of tens of thousands of clones in the sample, roughly 90% were seen once. The starting material was peripheral blood, obtained after pregnancy. Receptors were obtained from a female donor in good health, enrolled as a control in a pregnancy study. CDR3s include the opening cysteine and the closing phenylalanine or tryptophan. D genes are given only for firm matches. Expanded clones are given a class, and other clones once, few, many or no size at all.

few,TRBV6-6,TRBD2,TRBJ2-1,TGTGCCAGCAGTTCCCCTAGCGGGAGTCGTCATGAGCAGTTCTTC,CASSSPSGSRHEQFF
.,TRBV6-5,TRBD1,TRBJ2-7,TGTGCCAGCACCACGGGGACAGGGGTCTACGAGCAGTACTTC,CASTTGTGVYEQYF
.,TRBV7-2,TRBD1,TRBJ2-5,TGTGCCAGCAGCTCGGGGACAGCCCGTATTACCCAGTACTTC,CASSSGTARITQYF
.,TRBV5-1,TRBD2,TRBJ2-7,TGCGCCAGCAGCTGGACTAGCGGGGTTTACGAGCAGTACTTC,CASSWTSGVYEQYF
.,TRBV6-5,TRBD2,TRBJ2-1,TGTGCCAGCAGTTCCTGGGAAGGGCTAGCGGGGGGAGCGCAGTTCTTC,CASSSWEGLAGGAQFF
.,TRBV7-9,TRBD1,TRBJ2-7,TGTGCCAGCAGCGACAGGGATTACTACGAGCAGTACTTC,CASSDRDYYEQYF
.,TRBV18,.,TRBJ2-1,TGTGCCAGCTCACCACAGGAGCCTACCAATGAGCAGTTCTTC,CASSPQEPTNEQFF
once,TRBV30,TRBD2,TRBJ2-7,TGTGCCTGGAGTGTATTAGCGGGAGTCGAGCAGTACTTC,CAWSVLAGVEQYF
.,TRBV6-1,.,TRBJ1-1,TGTGCCAGCAGTACTTGGGGGCTCGTCACTGAAGCTTTCTTT,CASSTWGLVTEAFF
.,TRBV4-2,TRBD1,TRBJ2-7,TGTGCCAGCAGCCACAGGGGGAAGGACTACGAGCAGTACTTC,CASSHRGKDYEQYF
.,TRBV6-1,.,TRBJ2-1,TGTGCCAGCATGTACGGTGGGGGCCCACAGTTCTTC,CASMYGGGPQFF
.,TRBV7-9,.,TRBJ2-1,TGTGCCAGCAGCCCGGGCCGGGACTTTTTAGGGAGTGAGCAGTTCTTC,CASSPGRDFLGSEQFF
.,TRBV5-1,.,TRBJ1-2,TGCGCCAGCAGCTTGGGAAATGAAGCAGGGGCGTCCTCCCACTATGGCTACACCTTC,CASSLGNEAGASSHYGYTF
.,TRBV13,TRBD1,TRBJ1-3,TGTGCCAGCAGCCTACAGGGGTCTGGAAACACCATATATTTT,CASSLQGSGNTIYF
.,TRBV2,.,TRBJ1-2,TGTGCCAGCAGTGCGGGTCCCCTCCTGGGCTATGGCTACACCTTC,CASSAGPLLGYGYTF
.,TRBV19,.,TRBJ2-2,TGTGCCAGTAGTTTAGCCCCTCCGACCGGGGAGCTGTTTTTT,CASSLAPPTGELFF
.,TRBV7-9,.,TRBJ1-1,TGTGCCAGCAGCTTGGGCCTTACCACTGAAGCTTTCTTT,CASSLGLTTEAFF
.,TRBV27,.,TRBJ2-5,TGTGCCAGGACGGGGGAGACCCAGTACTTC,CARTGETQYF
.,TRBV19,TRBD2,TRBJ2-1,TGTGCCAGTAGTATTTTTGCGGGGGGGAATTACAATGAGCAGTTCTTC,CASSIFAGGNYNEQFF
.,TRBV4-3,TRBD2,TRBJ2-3,TGCGCCAGCAGCCAAGATCTCGCGGGAGTTACAGATACGCAGTATTTT,CASSQDLAGVTDTQYF
.,TRBV15,.,TRBJ2-1,TGTGCCACCAGCCCGGAGAGGGCGCCTCACAATGAGCAGTTCTTC,CATSPERAPHNEQFF
.,TRBV27,TRBD2,TRBJ2-7,TGTGCCAGCAAAGGGACTAGCGGGGGCCGTGCCCCCTACGAGCAGTACTTC,CASKGTSGGRAPYEQYF
.,TRBV28,.,TRBJ2-3,TGTGCCAGCACCCCCCGTAGCCTAAACACAGATACGCAGTATTTT,CASTPRSLNTDTQYF
.,TRBV6-1,TRBD2,TRBJ2-3,TGTGCCAGCAGTGGATCGCGACTAGCGGGGGCGCTGGGCACAGATACGCAGTATTTT,CASSGSRLAGALGTDTQYF
medium-sized,TRBV6-4,TRBD1,TRBJ2-6,TGTGCCAGCAGTGGACAGGGGGCTGGGGCCAACGTCCTGACTTTC,CASSGQGAGANVLTF
.,TRBV10-3,TRBD1,TRBJ2-7,TGTGCCATCAGTGAGCCGCGTGGGGACAGGACCCCTCACGAGCAGTACTTC,CAISEPRGDRTPHEQYF
.,TRBV5-1,.,TRBJ1-1,TGCGCCAGCAGCTTTGGGGGGGAGAACACTGAAGCTTTCTTT,CASSFGGENTEAFF
once,TRBV5-5,TRBD2,TRBJ2-7,TGTGCCAGCAGCTTGGGGGCGTCTAGCGGGAGTTCCTACGAGCAGTACTTC,CASSLGASSGSSYEQYF
.,TRBV6-5,TRBD1,TRBJ1-4,TGTGCCAGCAGTTACGCTCAGGGGGCAGAAGAAAAACTGTTTTTT,CASSYAQGAEEKLFF
.,TRBV7-6,TRBD1,TRBJ1-6,TGTGCCAGCAGCCCAGGGACAGGGTCGCCCTGGGGGAATTCACCCCTCCACTTT,CASSPGTGSPWGNSPLHF
.,TRBV19,.,TRBJ1-5,TGTGCCAGTAGTATAGTCCCGGCGAGGTTGGGCAATCAGCCCCAGCATTTT,CASSIVPARLGNQPQHF
.,TRBV7-7,.,TRBJ2-1,TGTGCCAGCAGCTTAGAGGGGCCAACCTCCTACAATGAGCAGTTCTTC,CASSLEGPTSYNEQFF
.,TRBV18,TRBD1,TRBJ1-3,TGTGCCAGCTCACCGCAGGGGGGCTCTGGAAACACCATATATTTT,CASSPQGGSGNTIYF
.,TRBV5-1,.,TRBJ2-6,TGCGCCAGCAGGCGGGGACAGAGCTCTGGGGCCAACGTCCTGACTTTC,CASRRGQSSGANVLTF
.,TRBV4-2,.,TRBJ2-1,TGTGCCAGCAACCAACCAGGGGCCCCACCCTACAATGAGCAGTTCTTC,CASNQPGAPPYNEQFF
.,TRBV28,.,TRBJ2-7,TGTGCCACCAATCCGCCAGTTCCGTACGAGCAGTACTTC,CATNPPVPYEQYF
.,TRBV29-1,.,TRBJ2-5,TGCAGCGTTGAATTAGAATTGGAGACCCAGTACTTC,CSVELELETQYF
.,TRBV10-2,TRBD1,TRBJ1-6,TGCGCCAGCACTATAGGGACAGAGAATTCACCCCTCCACTTT,CASTIGTENSPLHF
.,TRBV28,.,TRBJ1-6,TGTGCCAGCAGCCCAGGGAACTCACCCCTCCACTTT,CASSPGNSPLHF
.,TRBV5-1,.,TRBJ2-1,TGCGCCAGCAGCTCCTCAGGGGATGAGCAGTTCTTC,CASSSSGDEQFF
.,TRBV2,.,TRBJ2-2,TGTGCCGGCCATCTATCGGAGGGGACCGGGGAGCTGTTTTTT,CAGHLSEGTGELFF
.,TRBV9,.,TRBJ2-3,TGTGCCAGCAGGGAAGGAGGTTTCGACACAGATACGCAGTATTTT,CASREGGFDTDTQYF
.,TRBV6-5,.,TRBJ2-7,TGTGCCAGCAGTTTGGGACAAAACTACGAGCAGTACTTC,CASSLGQNYEQYF
.,TRBV7-9,TRBD1,TRBJ2-1,TGTGCCAGCAGCTTGTCCGGGACAGTTGTCAATGAGCAGTTCTTC,CASSLSGTVVNEQFF
.,TRBV19,TRBD1,TRBJ1-1,TGTGCCAGTAGTTGGACAGGGGGGCCTGAAGCTTTCTTT,CASSWTGGPEAFF
.,TRBV11-3,TRBD1,TRBJ2-7,TGTGCCAGCAGCTTAATCGGGACAGGGGGATCGGGCGAGCAGTACTTC,CASSLIGTGGSGEQYF
.,TRBV4-1,TRBD1,TRBJ1-2,TGCGCCAGCAGCCAAGGCCCAGGGGGCGAAGATGGCTACACCTTC,CASSQGPGGEDGYTF
.,TRBV28,.,TRBJ2-1,TGTGCCAGCAGTTTTAGTAGAAATGAGCAGTTCTTC,CASSFSRNEQFF
.,TRBV9,TRBD2,TRBJ2-3,TGTGCCAGCAGCGCCACTAGCGCTACCTTAGATACGCAGTATTTT,CASSATSATLDTQYF
.,TRBV28,.,TRBJ1-2,TGTGCCAGCAGTCTGGCCCTCACAGGGCATGATGGCTACACCTTC,CASSLALTGHDGYTF
.,TRBV7-9,.,TRBJ2-1,TGTGCCAGCAGTGAACGGGGGGCGTGGAATGAGCAGTTCTTC,CASSERGAWNEQFF
.,TRBV7-9,.,TRBJ1-3,TGTGCCAGCAGCTCGGACACTGGAAACACCATATATTTT,CASSSDTGNTIYF
.,TRBV6-5,.,TRBJ2-1,TGTGCCAGCAGTTACATCGCTAGCGACAATGAGCAGTTCTTC,CASSYIASDNEQFF
.,TRBV7-6,.,TRBJ1-4,TGTGCCAGCAGCATCCTTCAGGGGGAAAAACTGTTTTTT,CASSILQGEKLFF
.,TRBV7-2,TRBD1,TRBJ2-7,TGTGCCAGCAGCTTTCAGGGGGCCCACTCCTACGAGCAGTACTTC,CASSFQGAHSYEQYF
.,TRBV19,TRBD1,TRBJ2-1,TGTGCCAGTAGGGGGGACAGGCCTTTCGACTACAATGAGCAGTTCTTC,CASRGDRPFDYNEQFF
.,TRBV6-1,.,TRBJ2-7,TGTGCCAGCAGTGACGGGCCAGGGTTCGAGCAGTACTTC,CASSDGPGFEQYF
once,TRBV11-2,TRBD2,TRBJ2-1,TGTGCCAGCAGCTTAGAAACTAGCGGGAGAAATGAGCAGTTCTTC,CASSLETSGRNEQFF
.,TRBV28,.,TRBJ1-5,TGTGCCAGCAGTCCTCAGGGATTACGGAATCAGCCCCAGCATTTT,CASSPQGLRNQPQHF
once,TRBV25-1,.,TRBJ2-2,TGTGCCGGTCAGGATCCGAACACCGGGGAGCTGTTTTTT,CAGQDPNTGELFF